This T cell receptor (beta chain) originates from a study of T-cell reconstitution after alpha-beta-depleted transplantation in children. Study findings and constraints: Several hundred graft clones that had expanded were reportedly the source of alpha-beta T cells about two months after transplant. It was surviving recipient T cells and thymic progenitors that gave some patients high TCRbeta diversity at day 60. By one year post-transplant, T-cell counts and diversity largely arose from T cells that were newly produced.

The CDR3 has 14 amino acids. The germline CDR1 and CDR2 sequences are DFQATT and SNEGSKA (reference sequence). V was trimmed by 6 bases and J by 3 bases, leaving 18 bases between them. Many counts were recorded for this clonotype. Its antigen remains unknown. It was with unique molecular identifiers that the TCRbeta library was prepared. TCRdb analysed the PCR reads with MiXCR anew, one entry per CDR3 protein. This sample has 200,000 to 250,000 distinct CDR3 sequences; more than 20% occur once, and the top ten carry roughly 5%. Specimen: PBMCs, mostly from graft donor cells, collected 360 days after TCRalphabeta/CD19-depleted stem cell transplant. The chain links TRBV20-1 to TRBJ2-7; no clear D. The TCR was taken from a female patient aged 2-9 years who had a stem cell transplant for congenital amegakaryocytic thrombocytopenia, so the T cells may come from the graft donor. CDR3: CSARSGIYFYEQYF. For the CDR3, the DNA is TGCAGTGCCAGATCTGGGATATACTTCTACGAGCAGTACTTC.